Listed below are T cell receptor beta chains from one sample, sequenced in a study of T cell responses to AZD1222 COVID-19 vaccine. The repertoire was sequenced with immunoSEQ multiplex PCR; TCRdb's copy has only in-frame clones and lacks some. The data hold approximately 300,000 clones, with approximately 94% observed a single time. Source: peripheral blood, taken 28 days after the second AZD1222 dose. The receptors come from an adult who received the AZD1222 COVID-19 vaccine. Both conserved end residues are part of each CDR3. Each record gives: V gene, J gene, D gene, CDR3 DNA, CDR3 protein. The D gene is left open where the match is weak.

v_gene: TRBV27; j_gene: TRBJ2-7; d_gene: TRBD2; CDR3nt: TGTGCCAGCAGTCCTCACTCGAGACTAGCTTACGAGCAGTACTTC; CDR3aa: CASSPHSRLAYEQYF
v_gene: TRBV12-3/TRBV12-4; j_gene: TRBJ1-6; d_gene: NA; CDR3nt: TGTGCCAGCAGCACCAATTATAATTCACCCCTCCACTTT; CDR3aa: CASSTNYNSPLHF
v_gene: TRBV7-9; j_gene: TRBJ2-1; d_gene: NA; CDR3nt: TGTGCCAGCAGCCCTCCCCTAAGATCCGTTATATCCTACAATGAGCAGTTCTTC; CDR3aa: CASSPPLRSVISYNEQFF
v_gene: TRBV28; j_gene: TRBJ2-7; d_gene: NA; CDR3nt: TGTGCCAGCAGTTTTTCTTCATACGAGCAGTACTTC; CDR3aa: CASSFSSYEQYF
v_gene: TRBV7-2; j_gene: TRBJ1-1; d_gene: NA; CDR3nt: TGTGCCAGCACCCCGTGGAGGGACAACATGAACACTGAAGCTTTCTTT; CDR3aa: CASTPWRDNMNTEAFF
v_gene: TRBV5-4; j_gene: TRBJ2-1; d_gene: TRBD1; CDR3nt: TGTGCCAGCAGCCTTGGGACAGGAAAGGACAATGAGCAGTTCTTC; CDR3aa: CASSLGTGKDNEQFF
v_gene: TRBV7-2; j_gene: TRBJ2-3; d_gene: NA; CDR3nt: TGTGCCAGCAGCTTAGGATGGAGCACAGATACGCAGTATTTT; CDR3aa: CASSLGWSTDTQYF
v_gene: TRBV28; j_gene: TRBJ2-7; d_gene: TRBD2; CDR3nt: TGTGCCAGCAGTTTAGATCTCGGCGGGGGGTACACCTACGAGCAGTACTTC; CDR3aa: CASSLDLGGGYTYEQYF
v_gene: TRBV19; j_gene: TRBJ1-5; d_gene: NA; CDR3nt: TGTGCCAGTAGTATCGAGGGCAGGAGCAATCAGCCCCAGCATTTT; CDR3aa: CASSIEGRSNQPQHF
v_gene: TRBV24-1; j_gene: TRBJ2-1; d_gene: TRBD1; CDR3nt: TGTGCCACCAGTGATCCCTGGACAGGGAGTGAGCAGTTCTTC; CDR3aa: CATSDPWTGSEQFF
v_gene: TRBV7-3; j_gene: TRBJ2-1; d_gene: NA; CDR3nt: TGTGCCAGCAGCTTTTATCCAAACAATGAGCAGTTCTTC; CDR3aa: CASSFYPNNEQFF
v_gene: TRBV14; j_gene: TRBJ1-2; d_gene: NA; CDR3nt: TGTGCCAGCAGCCCGACAGCGGACATCTATGGCTACACCTTC; CDR3aa: CASSPTADIYGYTF